This record concerns one T cell receptor (beta chain) sequence. This entry comes from a study of T cell changes during pregnancy in multiple sclerosis. Produced via immunoSEQ multiplex PCR; TCRdb's table is partial and in-frame only. The sample records just over 65,000 clones, under 95% being singletons. Germline V gene data show CDR1 as MNHEY and CDR2 as SVGAGI. Trimming took 6 bases from V and 6 from J, leaving 18 bases between them. CDR3 length: 14 amino acids. The chain links TRBV6-5 to TRBJ2-7; possible D gene TRBD2, 6 bases. This TCR was sampled from a female donor with multiple sclerosis, enrolled in a pregnancy study. Sequences were derived from peripheral blood, sampled in the second trimester of pregnancy. As DNA, the CDR3 is TGTGCCAGCAGGCAGTTGGGGAGGTCTCTCGAGCAGTACTTC. Translating gives CASRQLGRSLEQYF.